Listed below are T cell receptor beta chains from one sample, sequenced in a study of post-analysis software for immune sequencing data. TCRdb analysed the PCR reads with MiXCR anew, one entry per CDR3 protein. Of roughly 800,000 distinct CDR3 sequences detected, just under 30% appear once; the ten largest clones hold around 0.56%. The sequencing input was blood. The receptor source for this set is a girl between 5 and 17 years old with multiple sclerosis. Each CDR3 is given with its conserved first and last residue. A D gene is named only where the DNA matches it firmly. Not every row has a clone size; where given, it reads once, few, many or a size class.

V: TRBV27; size: NA; D: NA; J: TRBJ1-2; DNA: TGTGCCAGCAGCTTATCGTCGGGCAACTATGGCTACACCTTC; CDR3: CASSLSSGNYGYTF
V: TRBV7-8; size: NA; D: TRBD1; J: TRBJ2-1; DNA: TGTGCCAGCGGACCGCCCCTGCGGGACAGGGCCTACAATGAGCAGTTCTTC; CDR3: CASGPPLRDRAYNEQFF
V: TRBV6-6; size: NA; D: TRBD1; J: TRBJ1-5; DNA: TGTGCCAGCAGTGAGACAGGGGGTCAGCCCCAGCATTTT; CDR3: CASSETGGQPQHF
V: TRBV24-1; size: NA; D: NA; J: TRBJ2-5; DNA: TGTGCCACCAGTGATGGGGGGAGGGAGACCCAGTACTTC; CDR3: CATSDGGRETQYF
V: TRBV25-1; size: NA; D: NA; J: TRBJ1-2; DNA: TGTGCCAGCAGTGAATTTGGCAATGGCTACACCTTC; CDR3: CASSEFGNGYTF
V: TRBV20-1; size: NA; D: NA; J: TRBJ2-5; DNA: TGCCTTGCCGGCGGCAACCAAGAGACCCAGTACTTC; CDR3: CLAGGNQETQYF
V: TRBV20-1; size: few; D: NA; J: TRBJ1-1; DNA: TGCAGTGCTCTGACTACTGAAGCTTTCTTT; CDR3: CSALTTEAFF
V: TRBV5-1; size: NA; D: TRBD1; J: TRBJ1-5; DNA: TGCGCCAGCAGCTTGGTGACAGGGGATCAGCCCCAGCATTTT; CDR3: CASSLVTGDQPQHF
V: TRBV20-1; size: NA; D: NA; J: TRBJ1-5; DNA: TGCAGTGCTAGGCAACCCACAGCCCAGCATTTT; CDR3: CSARQPTAQHF
V: TRBV5-1; size: NA; D: TRBD1; J: TRBJ1-2; DNA: TGCGCCAGCAGCCCCCGACAGGGCGGAGGCTACACCTTC; CDR3: CASSPRQGGGYTF
V: TRBV7-9; size: NA; D: NA; J: TRBJ1-5; DNA: TGTGCCAGCAGCCTCCTCGCTCATCCCCAGCATTTT; CDR3: CASSLLAHPQHF
V: TRBV5-1; size: NA; D: TRBD1; J: TRBJ2-3; DNA: TGCGCCAGCAGCTTACAGGGGCGGCCAAGGGATACGCAGTATTTT; CDR3: CASSLQGRPRDTQYF
V: TRBV7-2; size: NA; D: TRBD2; J: TRBJ2-1; DNA: TGTGCCAGCAGCTCCGGTGCGGGAGGGAAGCGGGAGCAGTTCTTC; CDR3: CASSSGAGGKREQFF
V: TRBV5-1; size: few; D: TRBD2; J: TRBJ2-3; DNA: TGCGCCAGCAGCATGCTTCTAGCGGGGTCCACAGATACGCAGTATTTT; CDR3: CASSMLLAGSTDTQYF
V: TRBV3-1; size: NA; D: TRBD1; J: TRBJ1-5; DNA: TGTGCCACCAGCGACAGGGGCAACTTTCAGCCCCAGCATTTT; CDR3: CATSDRGNFQPQHF
V: TRBV24-1; size: NA; D: NA; J: TRBJ2-3; DNA: TGTGCCACCAGGGCCAAGGGCAGGGGCTTGATGCAGTATTTT; CDR3: CATRAKGRGLMQYF
V: TRBV6-6; size: NA; D: NA; J: TRBJ2-4; DNA: TGTGCCAGCAGCCATCTGACTAGAGCCAAAAGCATTCAGTACTTC; CDR3: CASSHLTRAKSIQYF
V: TRBV7-6; size: NA; D: TRBD2; J: TRBJ2-1; DNA: TGTGCCAGCAGCTCGCGACCCGGGACTAGCGGAAGCAATGAGCAGTTCTTC; CDR3: CASSSRPGTSGSNEQFF
V: TRBV7-2; size: NA; D: TRBD1; J: TRBJ2-1; DNA: TGTGCCAGCAGGGAAGGGACAGGGGTGTACAATGAGCAGTTCTTC; CDR3: CASREGTGVYNEQFF
V: TRBV5-1; size: NA; D: NA; J: TRBJ1-1; DNA: TGCGCCAGCAGCTTGAGAACGGCTGAAGCTTTCTTT; CDR3: CASSLRTAEAFF
V: TRBV7-2; size: NA; D: NA; J: TRBJ2-1; DNA: TGTGCCAGCAGCCCCCGTCAGGGTCTAGCCCTCCGTGACTTCCGCTACAATGAGCAGTTCTTC; CDR3: CASSPRQGLALRDFRYNEQFF
V: TRBV12-3/TRBV12-4; size: NA; D: NA; J: TRBJ2-3; DNA: TGTGCCAGCAGTTTGGGAGGTGGGATGATTGGCGCAGATACGCAGTATTTT; CDR3: CASSLGGGMIGADTQYF
V: TRBV6-2/TRBV6-3; size: NA; D: TRBD2; J: TRBJ2-1; DNA: TGTGCCAGCAGTTACTTAGCGGGCTCCTACAATGAGCAGTTCTTC; CDR3: CASSYLAGSYNEQFF
V: TRBV7-9; size: NA; D: NA; J: TRBJ2-1; DNA: TGTGCCAGCGGCTTACCGGGGATTGAGCAGTTCTTC; CDR3: CASGLPGIEQFF
V: TRBV5-6; size: NA; D: NA; J: TRBJ2-1; DNA: TGTGCCAGCAGCTTGGACAGGGTCTACAATGGGCAGTTCTTC; CDR3: CASSLDRVYNGQFF
V: TRBV5-6; size: few; D: NA; J: TRBJ2-3; DNA: TGTGCCAGCAGGATGGCTGAGGCTACGCAGTATTTT; CDR3: CASRMAEATQYF
V: TRBV28; size: few; D: TRBD1; J: TRBJ2-1; DNA: TGTGCCAGCAGTCCCAGGACAGGGGGATCGAATGAGCAGTTCTTC; CDR3: CASSPRTGGSNEQFF
V: TRBV20-1; size: NA; D: NA; J: TRBJ1-4; DNA: TGCAGTGCTAGAGATTGGGGCTTCTTTGAAAAACTGTTTTTT; CDR3: CSARDWGFFEKLFF
V: TRBV7-2; size: few; D: NA; J: TRBJ2-3; DNA: TGTGCCAGCAGCCCCCCCCCCAGGGCAGATACGCAGTATTTT; CDR3: CASSPPPRADTQYF
V: TRBV28; size: few; D: NA; J: TRBJ2-6; DNA: TGTGCCAGCAGTAAGACACGCTCTGGGGCCAACGTCCTGACTTTC; CDR3: CASSKTRSGANVLTF
V: TRBV12-3/TRBV12-4; size: NA; D: NA; J: TRBJ1-1; DNA: TGTGCCAGCAGCTTTGGGGTGATGGGCACTGAAGCTTTCTTT; CDR3: CASSFGVMGTEAFF
V: TRBV4-1; size: few; D: TRBD1; J: TRBJ2-3; DNA: TGCGCCAGCAGCCAACAGTCCTCGACAGGGCTTAGCACAGATACGCAGTATTTT; CDR3: CASSQQSSTGLSTDTQYF
V: TRBV20-1; size: NA; D: TRBD2; J: TRBJ2-5; DNA: TGCAGTGCTACAACGGGACTACTCTTCGGAGAGACCCAGGACTTC; CDR3: CSATTGLLFGETQDF
V: TRBV28; size: NA; D: NA; J: TRBJ1-6; DNA: TGTGCCAGCAGTCCTCCTCAAACTTCACCCCTCCACTTT; CDR3: CASSPPQTSPLHF
V: TRBV7-2; size: few; D: NA; J: TRBJ2-3; DNA: TGTGCCAGCTCACTAAGCCCCATTAGTGCGCAGTATTTT; CDR3: CASSLSPISAQYF
V: TRBV7-6; size: many; D: TRBD1; J: TRBJ1-2; DNA: TGTGCCAGCAGCATGAGACAGGGGGTATATGGCTACACCTTC; CDR3: CASSMRQGVYGYTF
V: TRBV12-3/TRBV12-4; size: few; D: NA; J: TRBJ2-7; DNA: TGTGCCAGCAGTCGACAGGCGCCCTACGAGCAGTACTTC; CDR3: CASSRQAPYEQYF
V: TRBV10-3; size: few; D: TRBD1; J: TRBJ2-3; DNA: TGTGCCATCAGACCCGGGACAGGGGAGACAGATACGCAGTATTTT; CDR3: CAIRPGTGETDTQYF
V: TRBV4-2; size: NA; D: TRBD2; J: TRBJ2-1; DNA: TGTGCCAGCAGCCAAGATGGTCCTAGCGGGGCCGACAATGAGCAGTTCTTC; CDR3: CASSQDGPSGADNEQFF
V: TRBV6-6; size: many; D: TRBD1; J: TRBJ2-1; DNA: TGTGCCAGCAGTAGACGGGACAGCTACAATGAGCAGTTCTTC; CDR3: CASSRRDSYNEQFF
V: TRBV7-9; size: NA; D: NA; J: TRBJ1-1; DNA: TGTGCCAGCAGCTTAGCCGTCGGCCCTCTGGGCACTGAAGCTTTCTTT; CDR3: CASSLAVGPLGTEAFF
V: TRBV20-1; size: NA; D: NA; J: TRBJ2-5; DNA: TGCAGTGCTAGAGGGGGACGACTTGGCGGGGCATACCAAGAGACCCAGTACTTC; CDR3: CSARGGRLGGAYQETQYF
V: TRBV10-3; size: few; D: NA; J: TRBJ2-1; DNA: TGTGCCATCAGTGAGACCCGTGCTTCCATGGAGCAGTTCTTC; CDR3: CAISETRASMEQFF
V: TRBV10-3; size: few; D: TRBD1; J: TRBJ2-6; DNA: TGTGCCATCAGTGAGGGGACAGGGAAGGCCGGGGCCAACGTCCTGACTTTC; CDR3: CAISEGTGKAGANVLTF
V: TRBV20-1; size: NA; D: TRBD2; J: TRBJ2-3; DNA: TGCAGTGCTGGAGGACTAGCGGGAGGTGGCACAGTTACGCAGTATTTT; CDR3: CSAGGLAGGGTVTQYF